A selection of T cell receptor beta chains follows, all from one sample in a study of OX40 agonist ivuxolimab in advanced cancers. Produced via immunoSEQ multiplex PCR; TCRdb's table is partial and in-frame only. The table shows over 65,000 clones, with 85% to 95% occurring only once. Sequences were derived from CD4+ or CD8+ T cells sorted from blood, sampled in a trial of the OX40 agonist ivuxolimab. The origin of the receptors is an adult with an advanced solid tumor such as melanoma, head and neck, liver or kidney cancer. The CDR3 runs from the conserved cysteine through the conserved F or W. The order of the fields is D gene, clone size, V gene, J gene, CDR3 protein, CDR3 DNA. D genes are given only for firm matches. Clone size is shown for a subset of rows, as once, few, many or a class of expanded clone.

>TRBD1|-|TRBV9|TRBJ2-2
CASSPTGGAAGELFF
TGTGCCAGCAGCCCCACAGGGGGCGCAGCCGGGGAGCTGTTTTTT
>-|-|TRBV5-6|TRBJ1-2
CASSLGGSGYTF
TGTGCCAGCAGCTTGGGGGGTAGTGGCTACACCTTC
>TRBD1|-|TRBV6-5|TRBJ2-2
CASTIQGASGELFF
TGTGCCAGCACTATTCAGGGGGCGAGTGGGGAGCTGTTTTTT
>TRBD2|-|TRBV19|TRBJ2-4
CASSIALGLAGGLGKNIQYF
TGTGCCAGTAGTATCGCACTGGGACTAGCGGGGGGGCTGGGCAAAAACATTCAGTACTTC
>-|-|TRBV25-1|TRBJ1-1
CASSDGWSEAFF
TGTGCCAGCAGTGATGGGTGGTCTGAAGCTTTCTTT
>-|few|TRBV7-2|TRBJ1-1
CASSFWENTEAFF
TGTGCCAGCAGCTTTTGGGAGAACACTGAAGCTTTCTTT
>TRBD1|-|TRBV4-1|TRBJ2-7
CASSLDRAYEQYF
TGCGCCAGCAGCCTGGACAGGGCCTACGAGCAGTACTTC
>-|-|TRBV11-2|TRBJ2-1
CASSLDGARYNEQFF
TGTGCCAGCAGCTTAGATGGGGCCAGGTACAATGAGCAGTTCTTC
>-|-|TRBV11-2|TRBJ2-1
CASSWGRDEQFF
TGTGCCAGCAGCTGGGGACGCGATGAGCAGTTCTTC
>-|-|TRBV9|TRBJ1-1
CASSVSAGHTEAFF
TGTGCCAGCAGCGTAAGCGCCGGACACACTGAAGCTTTCTTT
>TRBD1|-|TRBV13|TRBJ1-2
CASSLGDRTGDGYTF
TGTGCCAGCAGCTTAGGGGACCGGACAGGGGATGGCTACACCTTC
>-|-|TRBV5-6|TRBJ2-2
CASSSSGYTGELFF
TGTGCCAGCAGCTCGTCAGGGTACACCGGGGAGCTGTTTTTT
>-|-|TRBV7-9|TRBJ2-7
CASSFRSRSYEQYF
TGTGCCAGCAGCTTCCGTAGCCGGTCTTACGAGCAGTACTTC
>TRBD1|-|TRBV9|TRBJ2-7
CASSSGGREQYF
TGTGCCAGCAGCTCAGGGGGACGCGAGCAGTACTTC
>-|-|TRBV5-6|TRBJ2-7
CASSLGLGNYEQYF
TGTGCCAGCAGCTTGGGACTAGGTAACTACGAGCAGTACTTC
>TRBD1|-|TRBV7-9|TRBJ2-4
CASSDGDRVPDYIQYF
TGTGCCAGCAGCGATGGTGACAGGGTTCCCGATTACATTCAGTACTTC